This T cell receptor (beta chain) was recorded in a study of immune evolution from preneoplasia to lung adenocarcinoma. Here immunoSEQ multiplex PCR was the method, and the copy in TCRdb shows in-frame clones only, minus some. Of about 7,800 clones in the sample, roughly 72% were seen once. Germline trimming cut 1 base from V and 2 bases from J; bases unmatched to any gene: 2. The CDR3 consists of 15 residues. The germline V gene encodes CDR1 SGHVS and CDR2 FNYEAQ. Patients had resection in Japan or China between about 2013 and 2017. The J gene is TRBJ2-7, the V gene TRBV7-6; 10 nucleotides agree with TRBD1. Material: FFPE lung adenocarcinoma in situ tissue. The source is a donor aged 70 or over with lung adenocarcinoma. Some clones in this sample may be carry-over from other donors' samples. Here the CDR3 DNA reads TGTGCCAGCAGCTTAGGGGGGACAGGGGCCTACGAGCAGTACTTC. Residues: CASSLGGTGAYEQYF.